The present T cell receptor (beta chain) was sequenced within a study of T-cell reconstitution after alpha-beta-depleted transplantation in children. This clonotype occurred many times. TCRbeta library construction was performed incorporating unique molecular identifiers. In TCRdb, the PCR reads were re-called with MiXCR into one record per CDR3 protein. The sample comprises almost 500,000 distinct CDR3 sequences, approximately 12% of which are singletons, and approximately 5.4% rests with the top ten. The sequence was obtained from a human donor who donated a stem cell graft to a child with combined immunodeficiency. The sequencing here drew on PBMCs from the stem cell graft donor, taken from the stem cell graft.

CDR3 sequence (DNA): TGTGCCACCACTCGCGATATCGGGGAGCTGTTTTTT. This translates into CATTRDIGELFF. The J gene is TRBJ2-2, the V gene TRBV15; D not resolved. Germline loops: CDR1 LNHNV, CDR2 YYDKDF (reference sequence). The CDR3 covers 12 residues. V was shortened by 7 bases and J by 7 bases, with 10 bases between the two germline ends.